The TCR beta chain described here comes from a study of shared clonotypes between healthy human individuals. Findings of the study overall: As a rule, naive subsets had a larger estimated richness than memory subsets.

Sequencing was performed with immunoSEQ multiplex PCR; in TCRdb, only in-frame clones are kept and a portion is missing. Among under 1,100,000 clones listed, around 78% were seen once. Only Caucasian adults living in Nashville, Tennessee made up the donor group. Germline CDR1 is MNHNS and CDR2 is SASEGT. CDR3 size: 15 residues. Germline trimming cut 2 bases from V and 6 bases from J; bases unmatched to any gene: 7. As concerns this clone: Its cognate antigen is unknown.

V is TRBV6-1 and J is TRBJ2-1; 7 nucleotides align to TRBD1. The sequencing input was memory CD4+ T cells from PBMCs. Subset given: CD45RA-negative fraction. This clonotype originated in a man younger than 35 in good health. Some clones in this sample may be carry-over from other donors' samples. The CDR3 region is CASSEPGQYTNEQFF. The CDR3 DNA reads as TGTGCCAGCAGTGAACCGGGACAGTATACCAATGAGCAGTTCTTC.